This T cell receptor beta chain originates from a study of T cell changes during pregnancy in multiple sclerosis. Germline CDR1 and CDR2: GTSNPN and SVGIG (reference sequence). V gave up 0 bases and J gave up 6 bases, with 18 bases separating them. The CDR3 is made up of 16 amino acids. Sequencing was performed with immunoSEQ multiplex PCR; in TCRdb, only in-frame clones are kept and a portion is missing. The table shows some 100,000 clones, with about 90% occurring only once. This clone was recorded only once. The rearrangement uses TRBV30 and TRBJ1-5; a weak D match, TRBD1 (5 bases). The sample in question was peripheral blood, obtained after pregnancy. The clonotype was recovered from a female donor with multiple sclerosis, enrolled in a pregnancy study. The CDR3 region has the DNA TGTGCCTGGAGTGTACGATTGAAAGGGGAGGGTCAGCCCCAGCATTTT. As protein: CAWSVRLKGEGQPQHF.